The 14 T cell receptor beta chains listed next were all sequenced from one sample in a study of OX40 agonist ivuxolimab in advanced cancers. Assay: immunoSEQ multiplex PCR; the TCRdb copy retains only in-frame clones and omits some. This sample has more than 85,000 clones, with approximately 88% found just once. Sequenced material: CD4+ or CD8+ T cells sorted from blood, taken in a trial of the OX40 agonist ivuxolimab. The receptors shown here come from an adult with an advanced solid tumor such as melanoma, head and neck, liver or kidney cancer.

The V and J genes are TRBV10-3 and TRBJ2-3; D gene uncertain. Trimming stripped 4 bases from V and 6 bases from J, with 17 bases between. Germline assignment: CDR1 ENHRY and CDR2 SYGVKD. This CDR3 is built from 15 residues. CDR3: CAISVTAIPSDTQYF. The CDR3 nucleotides are TGTGCCATCAGTGTTACGGCGATACCCTCGGATACGCAGTATTTT.

On this clone itself: Here the CDR3 omits its conserved ending phenylalanine or tryptophan, so a read error is the likely source. The rearrangement joins TRBV2 to TRBJ1-6; TRBD1 might be the D (6 bases). V shed 6 bases and J shed 10 bases, with 19 bases lying between them. The CDR3 has 15 residues. Germline V gene sequence: CDR1 SNHLY, CDR2 FYNNEI. This CDR3 is CASSQGEGGRSPLHL. CDR3 nucleotides: TGTGCCAGCAGCCAAGGGGAGGGGGGTAGGTCACCCCTCCACCTT.

The CDR3 DNA reads as TGCGCCAGCAGCTTGCAAGGACAGGCGGGGGGCCCCGACAATTCACCCCTCCACTTT. Its protein is CASSLQGQAGGPDNSPLHF. The V call is TRBV5-1, the J call TRBJ1-6; TRBD1 matches at 7 bases. The germline V gene has CDR1 SGHRS and CDR2 YFSETQ. Unmatched junction bases numbered 17, after V lost 1 base and J lost 7 bases. This CDR3 spans 19 amino acids.

This chain joins TRBV10-2 and TRBJ1-5, with D perhaps matching TRBD1 (5 bases). In germline, CDR1 is WSHSY, CDR2 SAAADI. V was pared by 8 bases and J by 1 base, with 15 bases between. This CDR3 contains 15 residues. DNA for the CDR3: TGCGCCAGCTGGTACGGGGGTTTGAGCAATCAGCCCCAGCATTTT. Amino acid sequence: CASWYGGLSNQPQHF.

The CDR3 loop is CATRPRTGGYQETQYF. The CDR3, as DNA: TGTGCCACCAGACCGCGGACAGGGGGGTACCAAGAGACCCAGTACTTC. J is TRBJ2-5 and V is TRBV15; 10 nucleotides line up with TRBD1. This CDR3 has 16 amino acids. V was clipped by 6 bases and J by 0 bases; unmatched bases: 7. The germline V gene has CDR1 LNHNV and CDR2 YYDKDF (reference sequence).

The genes are TRBV7-2 and TRBJ2-2, with a tentative D call TRBD2 (6 bases). Trimming took 5 bases from V and 10 from J, leaving 14 bases between them. The germline V gene encodes CDR1 SGHTA and CDR2 FQGNSA. The CDR3 length is 13 residues. This CDR3 reads CASSLGLPSELFF. DNA for the CDR3: TGTGCCAGCAGCCTGGGACTGCCTTCGGAGCTGTTTTTT. The full variable domain, completed using reference TRBV7-2 and TRBJ2-2, is GAGVSQSPSNKVTEKGKDVELRCDPISGHTALYWYRQSLGQGLEFLIYFQGNSAPDKSGLPSDRFSAERTGGSVSTLTIQRTQQEDSAVYLCASSLGLPSELFFGEGSRLTVL.

This chain connects TRBV7-3 to TRBJ1-3; D is undetermined. Germline V CDR1 and CDR2: SGHTA, FQGTGA. V lost 1 base, J lost 0 bases, and 7 bases lay in between. The CDR3 totals 15 residues. The CDR3 loop is CASSLKGFSGNTIYF. The CDR3 DNA reads TGTGCCAGCAGCTTAAAGGGTTTCTCTGGAAACACCATATATTTT.

The gene calls are TRBV6-5 and TRBJ1-1, with a possible D match to TRBD1 (5 bases). V gave up 4 bases and J gave up 0 bases, with 15 bases separating them. This CDR3 has 16 residues. Germline CDR1 MNHEY, CDR2 SVGAGI. This CDR3 reads CASSSVDGAVNTEAFF. CDR3 sequence (DNA): TGTGCCAGCAGTTCAGTCGACGGGGCGGTGAACACTGAAGCTTTCTTT.

The J gene is TRBJ1-4, the V gene TRBV5-8; D is unresolved. This CDR3 is built from 11 residues. CDR1 is SGHTS, CDR2 YDEGEE, per germline. The germline V and J ends were trimmed by 2 bases and 6 bases, with 2 bases remaining between them. The CDR3: CASSFYEKLFF. CDR3 coding DNA: TGTGCCAGCAGCTTTTATGAAAAACTGTTTTTT. Full variable domain (missing parts from reference TRBV5-8 and TRBJ1-4): EAGVTQSPTHLIKTRGQQATLRCSPISGHTSVYWYQQALGLGLQFLLWYDEGEERNRGNFPPRFSGRQFPNYSSELNVNALELEDSALYLCASSFYEKLFFGSGTQLSVL.

The chain links TRBV4-3 to TRBJ1-1; TRBD1 matches at 7 bases. This CDR3 is 14 amino acids long. The J segment lost 2 bases and the V segment lost 4 bases, leaving 4 bases of the junction unmatched. In germline, CDR1 is LGHNA, CDR2 YSLEER. The CDR3 reads CASSLYRGNTEAFF. The CDR3 DNA sequence: TGCGCCAGCAGCCTCTACAGGGGAAACACTGAAGCTTTCTTT.

V usage is TRBV2 and J usage is TRBJ2-7, with D perhaps matching TRBD1 (5 bases). This CDR3 has 13 residues. V was shortened by 5 bases and J by 1 base, with 9 bases between the two germline ends. CDR1 SNHLY and CDR2 FYNNEI come from the germline V gene. CDR3 amino acids: CASSQQDSYEQYF. Here the CDR3 DNA reads TGTGCCAGCAGTCAACAGGATTCCTACGAGCAGTACTTC.

This chain links TRBV5-1 with TRBJ2-7; D could derive from TRBD1 or TRBD2 (5 bases each). Trimming left V 4 bases short and J 2 bases short, with 16 bases between. CDR3 length: 15 amino acids. Per germline, CDR1 SGHRS and CDR2 YFSETQ. CDR3 loop: CASSLGTDVAYEQYF. CDR3 coding DNA: TGCGCCAGCAGCCTGGGGACGGACGTTGCCTACGAGCAGTACTTC.

This chain joins TRBV19 and TRBJ1-2; 7 nucleotides align to TRBD1. V shed 6 bases, J shed 6 bases, and the junction held 10 bases outside the gene matches. Germline V gene lookup returns CDR1 LNHDA and CDR2 SQIVND (reference sequence). The CDR3 runs 14 residues. CDR3 nucleotides: TGTGCCAGTAGCCTCAGGGGGTCAGGAGATGGCTACACCTTC. Protein: CASSLRGSGDGYTF. Together with reference TRBV19 and TRBJ1-2, the CDR3 gives the full variable domain: DGGITQSPKYLFRKEGQNVTLSCEQNLNHDAMYWYRQDPGQGLRLIYYSQIVNDFQKGDIAEGYSVSREKKESFPLTVTSAQKNPTAFYLCASSLRGSGDGYTFGSGTRLTVV.

This sequence joins TRBV2 and TRBJ1-4, with D possibly being TRBD1 (6 bases). Per the germline V gene, CDR1 is SNHLY and CDR2 is FYNNEI. This CDR3 is built from 15 residues. Trimming shortened V by 8 bases and J by 3 bases, and 16 bases separated the two germline ends. CDR3 in DNA: TGTGCCAGCCGGGGAGGGGGGATCGCTAATGAAAAACTGTTTTTT. Protein sequence: CASRGGGIANEKLFF.